Each of the 32 T cell receptor beta chains below was sequenced from the same sample in a study of shared clonotypes between healthy human individuals (dated by TCRdb to about 2020). The library was made by the immunoSEQ multiplex PCR assay. TCRdb took over this immuneACCESS table, retaining in-frame rearrangements with V and J assigned. Such tables are incomplete; in checked studies, under half of the missing clones stem from an unresolved V gene, and the remainder is unexplained. A total of roughly 1,100,000 clones appear in this sample, under 80% of them only once. The ten largest clones capture around 1.4% of the sample. Sequenced input: memory CD4+ T cells sorted from blood. The cell subset or site label corresponds to: CD45RA-negative fraction. These receptors were collected from a young man in good health.

V gene TRBV4-1 combines with J gene TRBJ2-5; the D gene is possibly TRBD2 (5 bases). The CDR3 has 16 amino acids. CDR1 is MGHRA and CDR2 is YSYEKL in the germline V gene. The V end lost 0 bases, the J end lost 3 bases, and 14 bases lay between the germline ends. As DNA, the CDR3 is TGCGCCAGCAGCCAAGATGAGCGGCCGGGGAAAGAGACCCAGTACTTC. Protein: CASSQDERPGKETQYF.

The count of this clone is one. The genes are TRBV5-1 and TRBJ1-1, with TRBD1 matching over 7 bases. Germline lookup yields CDR1 SGHRS and CDR2 YFSETQ. Germline trimming cut 4 bases from V and 5 bases from J; bases unmatched to any gene: 5. The CDR3 has 13 amino acids. The CDR3: CASSGAGGTEAFF. Written as DNA, the CDR3 is TGCGCCAGCAGCGGGGCAGGGGGAACTGAAGCTTTCTTT. The whole variable domain, filled in from reference TRBV5-1 and TRBJ1-1, reads KAGVTQTPRYLIKTRGQQVTLSCSPISGHRSVSWYQQTPGQGLQFLFEYFSETQRNKGNFPGRFSGRQFSNSRSEMNVSTLELGDSALYLCASSGAGGTEAFFGQGTRLTVV.

This chain connects TRBV29-1 to TRBJ2-1; D gene unclear. Between the trimmed V and J ends, which lost 7 bases and 4 bases, there was a span of 17 bases. There are 14 residues in the CDR3. The V gene's germline CDR1 is SQVTM and CDR2 ANQGSEA. CDR3 in amino acids: CSAHNTKGYNEQFF. CDR3 sequence (DNA): TGCAGCGCCCACAATACGAAAGGGTACAATGAGCAGTTCTTC.

The chain links TRBV4-1 to TRBJ2-2; TRBD1 matches 7 bases. This CDR3 region has 14 residues. V lost 4 bases to trimming and J lost 5 bases; unmatched junction nucleotides: 4. CDR1 is MGHRA and CDR2 is YSYEKL in the germline V gene. The CDR3 sequence is CASSPRGITGELFF. The CDR3 DNA follows: TGCGCCAGCAGCCCCAGGGGGATTACCGGGGAGCTGTTTTTT.

The rearrangement joins TRBV30 to TRBJ2-7; 8 bases line up with TRBD2. The CDR3 is 15 residues long. Germline V gene sequence: CDR1 GTSNPN, CDR2 SVGIG (reference sequence). V lost 2 bases and J lost 0; bases outside the gene matches: 6. The CDR3 DNA follows: TGTGCCTGGAGTAGGGGACGGGAGGGCTCCTACGAGCAGTACTTC. The encoded protein is CAWSRGREGSYEQYF.

The chain couples TRBV2 to TRBJ2-3, with D hard to call. The CDR3 runs to 13 residues. Germline V gives CDR1 SNHLY, CDR2 FYNNEI. The V end was cut by 7 bases, the J end by 2 bases, with 10 bases between. CDR3 sequence (DNA): TGTGCCAGCACTAGAGTTTCCACAGATACGCAGTATTTT. Encoded protein: CASTRVSTDTQYF.

The V call is TRBV6-1, the J call TRBJ1-1; 8 nucleotides match TRBD1. The CDR3 loop spans 14 amino acids. The germline gives CDR1 MNHNS, CDR2 SASEGT. V lost 6 bases to trimming and J lost 6 bases; unmatched junction nucleotides: 9. CDR3 DNA: TGTGCCAGCAGGCAACAGGGGGAGGTTTCTGAAGCTTTCTTT. Translation: CASRQQGEVSEAFF.

This clone has a count of ten or more. The sample contains more than one DNA sequence encoding this CDR3. This chain joins TRBV5-1 and TRBJ2-3; D possibly corresponds to TRBD1 (6 bases). Per germline, CDR1 SGHRS and CDR2 YFSETQ. V lost 3 bases, J lost 0 bases, and 14 bases lay in between. The CDR3 runs 16 residues. CDR3 in amino acids: CASSSGTSASTDTQYF. The DNA of the CDR3 is TGCGCCAGCAGCTCAGGGACATCCGCTAGCACAGATACGCAGTATTTT.

The V and J genes are TRBV11-2 and TRBJ1-2; no firm D call. V lost 5 bases to trimming and J lost 4 bases, with 17 bases between them. Germline assignment: CDR1 SGHAT and CDR2 FQNNGV. The CDR3 loop spans 15 amino acids. The CDR3, as DNA: TGTGCCAGCAGCCCCATTTCAGCAGGCTTCTATGGCTACACCTTC. Translating gives CASSPISAGFYGYTF.

This clone was picked up one time. The chain joins TRBV2 to TRBJ2-3, with 7 bases fitting TRBD2. The CDR3 consists of 14 residues. The V segment lost 11 bases and the J segment 0 bases; nucleotides outside the gene matches: 8. Germline V gene data show CDR1 as SNHLY and CDR2 as FYNNEI. The CDR3 DNA is TGTGCCTCAAAAGCGGGGATAAGCACAGATACGCAGTATTTT. Translated: CASKAGISTDTQYF.

Concerning this clone: The likely explanation is a read error, given a far larger clone one base away. The chain joins TRBV11-2 to TRBJ1-1; a weak D match, TRBD1 (5 bases). The CDR3 extends over 14 amino acids. Looked up from germline, CDR1 is SGHAT and CDR2 is FQNNGV. CDR3 region: CAGSFGLRGVEAFF. CDR3 nucleotides: TGTGCCGGCAGCTTTGGTCTAAGAGGGGTTGAAGCTTTCTTT.

The J gene is TRBJ2-3, the V gene TRBV5-6; perhaps TRBD2 as D (6 bases). Germline assignment: CDR1 SGHDT and CDR2 YYEEEE. V dropped 3 bases and J dropped 2 bases, with 13 bases sitting between them. The CDR3 is 15 residues long. Written as DNA, the CDR3 is TGTGCCAGCAGCTGGCTCTCGGGGGACACAGATACGCAGTATTTT. This gives the protein CASSWLSGDTDTQYF.

The V call is TRBV2, the J call TRBJ2-7; no firm D call. CDR1 is SNHLY, CDR2 FYNNEI, per germline. This CDR3 is built from 15 residues. V shed 5 bases and J shed 3 bases, with 17 bases lying between them. The CDR3 reads CASSPSRNRNYEQYF. The CDR3 DNA sequence: TGTGCCAGCAGTCCAAGCCGGAATAGGAACTACGAGCAGTACTTC.

This clone was detected a few times. Other DNA sequences of this sample code for an identical CDR3. The CDR3: CASSLAGPDTQYF. The CDR3 nucleotides are TGTGCCAGCAGCTTGGCGGGGCCAGATACGCAGTATTTT. The J gene is TRBJ2-3, the V gene TRBV5-4; D is possibly TRBD1 or TRBD2 (5 bases each). Germline loops: CDR1 SGHNT, CDR2 YYREEE (reference sequence). Trimming shortened V by 0 bases and J by 4 bases, and 6 bases separated the two germline ends. The CDR3 is 13 amino acids.

The chain has TRBV14 and TRBJ1-1; D gene uncertain. Germline CDR1 is SGHDN and CDR2 is FVKESK. The CDR3 runs 15 residues. The V gene lost 0 bases and the J gene lost 4 bases, with 12 bases spanning the gap. The CDR3 nucleotides are TGTGCCAGCAGCCAAGAGATAATAGGCGCCACTGAAGCTTTCTTT. It specifies CASSQEIIGATEAFF.

The chain links TRBV19 to TRBJ1-5; TRBD1 matches 7 bases. This CDR3 is built from 16 residues. With V trimmed by 4 bases and J by 2 bases, 8 bases remained unmatched. Germline V gene sequence: CDR1 LNHDA, CDR2 SQIVND (reference sequence). CDR3: CASSTLPGQGNQPQHF. The CDR3 DNA reads TGTGCCAGTAGTACTCTCCCCGGACAGGGCAATCAGCCCCAGCATTTT.

The chain couples TRBV28 to TRBJ1-6; D call uncertain. This CDR3 has 15 residues. The ends were cut back, 3 bases at V and 7 bases at J, with 13 bases in the middle. Germline V gene lookup returns CDR1 MDHEN and CDR2 SYDVKM. The CDR3 here is CASSLVSGGNSPLHF. The CDR3 DNA reads as TGTGCCAGCAGTTTGGTGTCGGGTGGAAATTCACCCCTCCACTTT. Looking up the rest from reference TRBV28 and TRBJ1-6 gives the full variable domain: DVKVTQSSRYLVKRTGEKVFLECVQDMDHENMFWYRQDPGLGLRLIYFSYDVKMKEKGDIPEGYSVSREKKERFSLILESASTNQTSMYLCASSLVSGGNSPLHFGNGTRLTVT.

This clone has ten or more counts. CDR3 coding DNA: TGTGCCAGCTCACTCGGGACAGGGGGCGTCGAGCAGTACTTC. Amino acids: CASSLGTGGVEQYF. The gene calls are TRBV18 and TRBJ2-7; 12 positions match TRBD1. V trimming: 4 bases; J trimming: 6 bases; junction bases outside the gene matches: 4. The CDR3 extends over 14 amino acids. Germline V gene data show CDR1 as KGHSH and CDR2 as LQKENI.

This clone was counted a single time. The chain recombines TRBV21-1 with TRBJ2-5; no DNA check was done on the table's D call, TRBD1. TRBV21-1 is a pseudogene locus. There are 15 residues in the CDR3. The chain's CDR3 is CASSPMDRRQETQYF. DNA of the CDR3: TGTGCCAGCAGCCCCATGGACAGGCGCCAAGAGACCCAGTACTTC.

This chain uses TRBV4-1 with TRBJ2-3; TRBD1 agrees at 7 bases. The trim removed 3 bases at V and 6 bases at J, leaving 9 bases unmatched. The CDR3 length is 15 residues. Looked up from germline, CDR1 is MGHRA and CDR2 is YSYEKL. The CDR3 region is CASSQGKQGPDTQYF. DNA of the CDR3: TGCGCCAGCAGCCAGGGCAAACAGGGGCCGGATACGCAGTATTTT.

This clone was seen repeatedly, ten times or more. The sample has other DNA sequences that encode this CDR3 too. The V call is TRBV19, the J call TRBJ1-1; D remains ambiguous. Germline loops: CDR1 LNHDA, CDR2 SQIVND (reference sequence). V was pared by 5 bases and J by 0 bases, with 7 bases between. There are 13 residues in the CDR3. The CDR3 DNA reads as TGTGCCAGTAGTCCGACATTGAACACTGAAGCTTTCTTT. Protein product: CASSPTLNTEAFF.

The gene calls are TRBV2 and TRBJ2-1, with 9 bases that match TRBD2. The length of the CDR3 is 14 residues. Germline loops: CDR1 SNHLY, CDR2 FYNNEI. V trimming: 3 bases; J trimming: 11 bases; junction bases outside the gene matches: 8. The CDR3, as DNA: TGTGCCAGCAGTGATCCAGCGGGAGGCCCGAAGCAGTTCTTC. Translation gives CASSDPAGGPKQFF. The full variable domain, completed using reference TRBV2 and TRBJ2-1, is EPEVTQTPSHQVTQMGQEVILRCVPISNHLYFYWYRQILGQKVEFLVSFYNNEISEKSEIFDDQFSVERPDGSNFTLKIRSTKLEDSAMYFCASSDPAGGPKQFFGPGTRLTVL.

The chain joins TRBV7-8 to TRBJ2-7, with TRBD1 matching 8 bases. The V gene's germline CDR1 is SGHVS and CDR2 FQNEAQ. The junction had 6 bases not matched to a gene; V was cut back by 1 base and J by 7 bases. The CDR3 covers 14 residues. The CDR3 coding sequence is TGTGCCAGCAGCTTAGGCAGGGGGCTAAGGGAGCAGTACTTC. As protein: CASSLGRGLREQYF.

Note on this clone: The same CDR3 also results from other DNA sequences found in this sample. The V gene is TRBV11-2, the J gene TRBJ1-6; 9 bases align to TRBD1. This CDR3 has 17 amino acids. V trimming: 2 bases; J trimming: 6 bases; junction bases outside the gene matches: 8. The germline CDR1 and CDR2 sequences are SGHAT and FQNNGV. The CDR3 region is CASSLRSPGQGNSPLHF. The CDR3 DNA follows: TGTGCCAGCAGCTTACGGTCTCCGGGACAGGGTAATTCACCCCTCCACTTT.

This clone was seen repeatedly, ten times or more. This chain links TRBV5-1 with TRBJ2-7; TRBD1 matches 9 bases. CDR1 is SGHRS and CDR2 is YFSETQ in the germline V gene. With V trimmed by 4 bases and J by 1 base, 9 bases remained unmatched. The length of the CDR3 is 16 residues. CDR3 loop: CASSLNNGQGSYEQYF. The CDR3 DNA is TGCGCCAGCAGCCTAAACAATGGACAGGGGTCCTACGAGCAGTACTTC.

The chain has TRBV4-3 and TRBJ2-7; D is ambiguous. Trimming removed 4 bases from V and 0 bases from J, with 16 bases in between. Germline values: CDR1 LGHNA, CDR2 YSLEER. This CDR3 has 16 amino acids. CDR3 DNA sequence: TGCGCCAGCAGCCTCCTGGACGGAACTAACTCCTACGAGCAGTACTTC. It encodes CASSLLDGTNSYEQYF.

This clone has just a few counts. The V call is TRBV15, the J call TRBJ2-6, with 7 bases matching TRBD1. The germline CDR1 and CDR2 sequences are LNHNV and YYDKDF (reference sequence). Germline trimming cut 4 bases from V and 0 bases from J; bases unmatched to any gene: 9. The length of the CDR3 is 18 residues. The DNA for the CDR3 is TGTGCCACCAGCATCGGCAGGGGGTCCTACTCTGGGGCCAACGTCCTGACTTTC. It yields the protein CATSIGRGSYSGANVLTF.

The chain joins TRBV18 to TRBJ2-7, with D unclear. V lost 3 bases to trimming and J lost 0 bases, with 9 bases between them. Germline loops: CDR1 KGHSH, CDR2 LQKENI. CDR3 length: 14 residues. CDR3 bases: TGTGCCAGCTCACCTAATTATGACTCCTACGAGCAGTACTTC. Translating gives CASSPNYDSYEQYF.

The chain couples TRBV5-4 to TRBJ2-7, with 8 bases matching TRBD1. CDR1 is SGHNT, CDR2 YYREEE, per germline (reference sequence). The CDR3 extends over 14 amino acids. The trim removed 0 bases at V and 3 bases at J, leaving 2 bases unmatched. The CDR3 sequence is CASSLGQGNYEQYF. In DNA form, the CDR3 reads TGTGCCAGCAGCTTGGGACAGGGGAACTACGAGCAGTACTTC.

The chain couples TRBV7-2 to TRBJ2-1; the D gene is possibly TRBD2 (5 bases). There are 14 residues in the CDR3. CDR1 is SGHTA and CDR2 is FQGNSA in the germline V gene. CDR3: CATSADRSYNEQFF. The DNA of the CDR3 is TGTGCTACTTCAGCGGACCGCTCTTACAATGAGCAGTTCTTC.

This clone showed up just once. This rearrangement joins TRBV10-3 to TRBJ2-7, with 7 bases that match TRBD2. The V gene's germline CDR1 is ENHRY and CDR2 SYGVKD. J gave up 6 bases and V 8 bases, and 16 bases lay outside the gene matches. The CDR3 extends over 15 amino acids. CDR3 nucleotide sequence: TGTGCCATCGCCTCGCTCAGGGAGGGTACGGGCGAGCAGTACTTC. It translates to CAIASLREGTGEQYF.

Worth noting for this clone: Additional DNA sequences in this sample encode the identical CDR3. V and J are TRBV20-1 and TRBJ2-5; no reliable D call. The CDR3 contains 10 residues. V lost 3 bases, J lost 5 bases, and 4 bases lay in between. Germline values: CDR1 DFQATT, CDR2 SNEGSKA (reference sequence). As DNA, the CDR3 is TGCAGTGCTAGGTCGGAGACCCAGTACTTC. As protein: CSARSETQYF.